The subject of this entry is one T cell receptor (beta chain). Its antigen is not known. The sample belongs to a study of cytomegalovirus exposure and HLA in healthy donors. Unrecorded immune exposures were likely, despite nominal health at sampling. Germline-derived CDR1 and CDR2 are SNHLY and FYNNEI. The CDR3 extends over 14 amino acids. V trimming: 5 bases; J trimming: 2 bases; junction bases outside the gene matches: 3. Notes on the study in general: In an earlier analysis, in 540 or so donors, most V segments appeared productive either ~87% or ~30% of the time. Researchers counted around 180 TCR beta chains as cytomegalovirus-associated.

With 60 Vbeta and 13 Jbeta primers, the PCR was carried out. Some clones are missing from TCRdb's copy, which holds only in-frame ones; the method was immunoSEQ multiplex PCR. The table has fewer than 150,000 clones, roughly 75% seen once. The chain has TRBV2 and TRBJ1-1; 9 bases map to TRBD1. The receptor was derived from a man aged 30-40 years in good health and CMV-seronegative. The material sequenced was PBMCs. The CDR3 region has the DNA TGTGCCAGCAGTACACAGGGGGCAAACACTGAAGCTTTCTTT. Its protein product is CASSTQGANTEAFF.